The rows below give T cell receptor beta chains drawn from one sample of a study of blood T cell repertoires in COVID-19. Profiling relied on immunoSEQ multiplex PCR, and the TCRdb table lists in-frame clones only, not all of them. Of 100,000 to 120,000 clones listed, 72% are singletons. The sequenced material came from peripheral blood. The receptors here all came from a woman aged 55-70 years with acute or convalescent COVID-19. CDR3s include the opening cysteine and the closing phenylalanine or tryptophan. A D gene is named only where the DNA matches it firmly. Size values are once, few and many counts, or a class for expanded clones, and some rows have none.

j_call clone_size d_call v_call cdr3_aa cdr3_nt
TRBJ1-5 once . TRBV2 CASSRQVNQPQHF TGTGCCAGCAGTCGACAGGTCAATCAGCCCCAGCATTTT
TRBJ1-5 . . TRBV3-1/TRBV3-2 CASSQGHQPQHF TGTGCCAGCAGCCAAGGGCATCAGCCCCAGCATTTT
TRBJ1-2 few . TRBV24-1 CATSDSVENYGYTF TGTGCCACCAGTGATTCGGTAGAGAACTATGGCTACACCTTC
TRBJ1-6 once . TRBV7-9 CASSFTGNNSPLHF TGTGCCAGCAGCTTTACAGGAAATAATTCACCCCTCCACTTT
TRBJ1-5 . . TRBV4-2 CASSQVSGDQPQHF TGTGCCAGCAGCCAAGTTTCCGGAGATCAGCCCCAGCATTTT
TRBJ1-5 . TRBD1 TRBV5-6 CASSFGTGNSNQPQHF TGTGCCAGCAGCTTCGGGACAGGGAATAGCAATCAGCCCCAGCATTTT
TRBJ2-1 . . TRBV24-1 CATSANAGTYNEQFF TGTGCCACCAGTGCCAACGCCGGGACATACAATGAGCAGTTCTTC
TRBJ1-1 . . TRBV29-1 CSARGRTNTEAFF TGCAGCGCCAGGGGACGGACGAACACTGAAGCTTTCTTT
TRBJ2-1 . . TRBV7-9 CASRRTGYNEQFF TGTGCCAGCAGGAGAACAGGGTACAATGAGCAGTTCTTC
TRBJ1-3 . TRBD1 TRBV6-5 CASSSTAGGGNTIYF TGTGCCAGCAGCTCCACCGCAGGGGGCGGAAACACCATATATTTT
TRBJ2-7 . . TRBV30 CAWSTPPGREQYF TGTGCCTGGAGTACCCCCCCAGGGAGGGAGCAGTACTTC
TRBJ2-3 . . TRBV7-3 CASSLNLGGTDTQYF TGTGCCAGCAGCTTAAATCTCGGGGGCACAGATACGCAGTATTTT
TRBJ2-5 . TRBD1 TRBV12-3/TRBV12-4 CASSTGGVGTQYF TGTGCCAGCAGCACAGGGGGCGTTGGGACCCAGTACTTC
TRBJ1-5 . TRBD1 TRBV6-1 CASSGSGTVNSNQPQHF TGTGCCAGCAGTGGGTCCGGGACAGTAAATAGCAATCAGCCCCAGCATTTT
TRBJ2-7 few . TRBV4-1 CASSQARSGFSYEQYF TGCGCCAGCAGCCAAGCAAGGTCAGGGTTTTCCTACGAGCAGTACTTC
TRBJ2-1 few TRBD2 TRBV7-2 CASSLADSGGADEQFF TGTGCCAGCAGCTTAGCGGATAGCGGGGGGGCTGATGAGCAGTTCTTC
TRBJ2-1 once . TRBV7-2 CASSLGSWAGGGEQFF TGTGCCAGCAGCTTAGGTAGTTGGGCCGGGGGAGGTGAGCAGTTCTTC